This T cell receptor beta chain emerged from a study of response to subunit inactivated influenza vaccine (dated by TCRdb to between 2017 and 2018). With regard to the full study: To follow how T cells responded to a trivalent subunit inactivated influenza vaccine, the researchers relied on deep quantitative profiling of the T cell receptor repertoire.

The investigation overall reported the following: The authors suggested that each seasonal influenza vaccination may recruit only a limited number of new T cells.

Relative to germline, V is 8 bases shorter and J is 11 bases shorter, with 7 bases between their ends. Measured from the cysteine to the phenylalanine, the CDR3 is 8 residues long. The DNA shown is the 24-base CDR3, in frame from base 1. In the germline V gene (reference sequence), CDR1 corresponds to DFQATT and CDR2 to SNEGSKA. This clonotype was counted between two and nine times. No antigen is known for it. No base-level quality is on record; no much larger clone is a single base apart. To prepare the library, RT-PCR was applied. The data were produced on an Illumina HiSeq 2500. The raw public data were reprocessed by TCRdb itself: fastp quality trimming at Q25, MiXCR clonotype calling, in-frame beta chains only. Every CDR3 protein is listed once, alongside the most common genes and DNA of its rows. In this sample the table shows 290,000 or so distinct CDR3 sequences, roughly 22% of which occur a single time. Jointly, the top ten make up about 9.4% of the sample.

The sequencing used PBMCs from blood, collected approximately 20 months after vaccination. The V and J segments used are TRBV20-1 and TRBJ2-4; a weak D assignment points to TRBD2 (5 bases agree). The receptor was isolated from a man aged 50 to 75 who received an inactivated influenza vaccine. Donor details come from another sample of the same person, matched by shared clones. The DNA sequence is given as TGCAGTCCGGGATTTCAGTACTTC. Translated, it gives CSPGFQYF.